This T cell receptor (beta chain) derives from a study of cytomegalovirus exposure and HLA in healthy donors. Some clones are missing from TCRdb's copy, which holds only in-frame ones; the method was immunoSEQ multiplex PCR. The data show approximately 50,000 clones, with roughly 85% seen just once and approximately 6.7% held by the top ten. As for this clone: Antigen: not known.

Study-level results: The study labeled fewer than 200 TCR beta chains cytomegalovirus-associated.

Material: PBMCs. The clonotype comes from a woman under 40 in good health and CMV-seronegative.

The CDR3 DNA reads as TGCGCCAGCAGCCAAGAACCCCAGGCCCCCTCCTACGAGCAGTACTTC. Residues: CASSQEPQAPSYEQYF. The chain uses TRBV4-1 and TRBJ2-7; D is uncertain. Trimming left V 0 bases short and J 0 bases short, with 12 bases between. This CDR3 region has 16 residues. The germline V gene encodes CDR1 MGHRA and CDR2 YSYEKL.